This TCR beta chain comes out of a study of CD4 T cells in relation to SARS-CoV-2 and coronaviruses. As for the study in general: Negative control cultures got HIV-1 Nef peptides or no peptide. Crossreactive spike epitopes shared across donors were mapped to their HLA restriction.

Assay used: immunoSEQ multiplex PCR; TCRdb lists only in-frame clones, some missing. The table shows approximately 17,000 clones, with roughly 82% occurring only once. The unexposed donors gave CD4+ T cells in about 2011-2019, prior to COVID-19. CD4+ T cells were isolated from the cells after about nine days of culture. Cells permitting, SARS-CoV-2 S/N and four cold-coronavirus spikes were tested on unexposed-donor CD4+ T cells. Approximately 1.9 million PBMCs per well were cultured with around 10 IU/ml IL-2. A remark on this clone: The antigen is undetermined.

Source material: CD4+ T cells from PBMCs, cultured in vitro. The clonotype originates from a human donor in good health.

Here the CDR3 reads CASSPPGGLAEDTQYF. The CDR3 DNA sequence: TGTGCCAGCAGCCCCCCGGGGGGGCTAGCGGAAGATACGCAGTATTTT. J is TRBJ2-3 and V is TRBV13; 8 bases agree with TRBD2. Germline CDR1 PRHDT, CDR2 FYEKMQ (reference sequence). V lost 5 bases, J lost 5 bases, and 12 bases stayed unmatched. This CDR3 spans 16 amino acids.